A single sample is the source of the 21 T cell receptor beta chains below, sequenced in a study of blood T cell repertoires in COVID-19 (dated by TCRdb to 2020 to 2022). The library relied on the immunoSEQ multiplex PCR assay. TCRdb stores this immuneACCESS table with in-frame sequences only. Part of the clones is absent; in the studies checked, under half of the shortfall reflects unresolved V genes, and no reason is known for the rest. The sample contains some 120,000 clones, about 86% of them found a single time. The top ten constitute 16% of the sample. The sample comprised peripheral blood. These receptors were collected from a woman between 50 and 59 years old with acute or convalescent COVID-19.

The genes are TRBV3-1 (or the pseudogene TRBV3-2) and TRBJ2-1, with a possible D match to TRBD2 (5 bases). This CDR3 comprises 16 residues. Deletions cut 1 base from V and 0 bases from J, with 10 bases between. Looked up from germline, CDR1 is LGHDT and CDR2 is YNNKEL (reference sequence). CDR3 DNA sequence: TGTGCCAGCAGCCAAGGTAGGCTAGCCTCCTACAATGAGCAGTTCTTC. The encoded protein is CASSQGRLASYNEQFF.

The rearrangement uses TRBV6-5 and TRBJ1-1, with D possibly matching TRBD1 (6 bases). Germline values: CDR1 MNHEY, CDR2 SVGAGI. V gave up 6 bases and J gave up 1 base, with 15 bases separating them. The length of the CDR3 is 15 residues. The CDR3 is CASRLTGTRNTEAFF. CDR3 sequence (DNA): TGTGCCAGCAGACTAACCGGGACACGGAACACTGAAGCTTTCTTT.

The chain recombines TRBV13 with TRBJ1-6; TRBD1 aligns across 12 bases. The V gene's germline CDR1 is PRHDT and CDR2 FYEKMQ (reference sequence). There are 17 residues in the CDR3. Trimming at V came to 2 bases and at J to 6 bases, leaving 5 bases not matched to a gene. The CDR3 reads CASSLYGTGGSNSPLHF. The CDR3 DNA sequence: TGTGCCAGCAGCTTATATGGGACAGGGGGCTCTAATTCACCCCTCCACTTT.

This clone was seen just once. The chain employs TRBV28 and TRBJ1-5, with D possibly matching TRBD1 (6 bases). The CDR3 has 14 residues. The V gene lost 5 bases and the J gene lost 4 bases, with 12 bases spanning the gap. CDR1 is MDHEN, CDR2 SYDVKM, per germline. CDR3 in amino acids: CASSPPQGNQPQHF. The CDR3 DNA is TGTGCCAGCAGTCCCCCACAGGGAAATCAGCCCCAGCATTTT.

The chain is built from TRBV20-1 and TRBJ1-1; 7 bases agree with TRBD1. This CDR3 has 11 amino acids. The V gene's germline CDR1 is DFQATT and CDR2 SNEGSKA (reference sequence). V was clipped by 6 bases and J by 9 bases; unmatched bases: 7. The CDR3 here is CSALLQGQAFF. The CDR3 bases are TGCAGTGCCCTCCTACAGGGGCAAGCTTTCTTT.

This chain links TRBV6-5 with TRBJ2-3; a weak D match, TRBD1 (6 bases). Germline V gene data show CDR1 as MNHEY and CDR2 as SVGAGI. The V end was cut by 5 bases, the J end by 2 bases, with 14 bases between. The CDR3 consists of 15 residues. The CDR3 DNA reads TGTGCCAGCAGTAAGCGACAGGACTCCACAGATACGCAGTATTTT. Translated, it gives CASSKRQDSTDTQYF.

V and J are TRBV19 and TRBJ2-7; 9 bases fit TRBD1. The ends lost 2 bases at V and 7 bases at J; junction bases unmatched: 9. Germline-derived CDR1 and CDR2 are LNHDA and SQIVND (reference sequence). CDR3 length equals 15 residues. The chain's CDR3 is CASSILTGGVGEQYF. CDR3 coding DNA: TGTGCCAGTAGTATACTTACAGGGGGCGTTGGGGAGCAGTACTTC.

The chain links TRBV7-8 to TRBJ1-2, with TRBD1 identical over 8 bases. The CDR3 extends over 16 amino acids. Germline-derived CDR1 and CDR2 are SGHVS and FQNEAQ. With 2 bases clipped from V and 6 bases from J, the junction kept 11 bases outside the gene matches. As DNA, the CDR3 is TGTGCCAGCAGCTTAACCGACAGGGGAACAACAAATGGCTACACCTTC. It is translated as CASSLTDRGTTNGYTF.

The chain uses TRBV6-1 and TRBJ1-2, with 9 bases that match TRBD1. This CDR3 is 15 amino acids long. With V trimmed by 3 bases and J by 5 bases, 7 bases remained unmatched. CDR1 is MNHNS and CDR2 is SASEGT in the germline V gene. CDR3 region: CASSDGSGTGYGYTF. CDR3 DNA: TGTGCCAGCAGTGACGGCTCAGGGACAGGGTATGGCTACACCTTC.

The CDR3 is CASSAGQGGFNQPQHF. CDR3 DNA: TGTGCCAGCAGCGCAGGACAGGGGGGATTTAATCAGCCCCAGCATTTT. V is TRBV7-9 and J is TRBJ1-5; 10 bases map to TRBD1. The CDR3 covers 16 residues. The germline V gene encodes CDR1 SEHNR and CDR2 FQNEAQ (reference sequence). Trimming took 5 bases from V and 4 from J; bases not matched to a gene: 8.

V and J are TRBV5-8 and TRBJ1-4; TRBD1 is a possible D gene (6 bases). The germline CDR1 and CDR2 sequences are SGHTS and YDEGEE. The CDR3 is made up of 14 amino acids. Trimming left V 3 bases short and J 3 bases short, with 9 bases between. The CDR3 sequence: CASSYRTANEKLFF. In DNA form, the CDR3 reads TGTGCCAGCAGCTACCGGACAGCTAATGAAAAACTGTTTTTT.

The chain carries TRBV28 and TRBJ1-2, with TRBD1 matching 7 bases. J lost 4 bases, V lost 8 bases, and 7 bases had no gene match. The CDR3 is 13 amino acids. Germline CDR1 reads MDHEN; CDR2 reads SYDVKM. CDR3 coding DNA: TGTGCCAGCTCAGGGGGTTCGGTCTATGGCTACACCTTC. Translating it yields CASSGGSVYGYTF.

DNA for the CDR3: TGTGCCAGCAGGACCACGACTGACTACACACACCCCTCCTACGAGCAGTACTTC. Protein sequence: CASRTTTDYTHPSYEQYF. The chain joins TRBV6-4 to TRBJ2-7; D possibly corresponds to TRBD2 (5 bases). V was pared by 6 bases and J by 0 bases, with 24 bases between. The CDR3 length is 18 residues. CDR1 and CDR2 (germline): MRHNA, SNTAGT.

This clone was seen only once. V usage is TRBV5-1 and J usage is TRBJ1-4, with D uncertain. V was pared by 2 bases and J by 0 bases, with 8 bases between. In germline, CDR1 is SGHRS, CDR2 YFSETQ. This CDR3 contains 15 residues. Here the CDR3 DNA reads TGCGCCAGCAGCTTCCGTTTTGCAACTAATGAAAAACTGTTTTTT. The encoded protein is CASSFRFATNEKLFF. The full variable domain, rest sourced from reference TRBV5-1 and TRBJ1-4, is KAGVTQTPRYLIKTRGQQVTLSCSPISGHRSVSWYQQTPGQGLQFLFEYFSETQRNKGNFPGRFSGRQFSNSRSEMNVSTLELGDSALYLCASSFRFATNEKLFFGSGTQLSVL.

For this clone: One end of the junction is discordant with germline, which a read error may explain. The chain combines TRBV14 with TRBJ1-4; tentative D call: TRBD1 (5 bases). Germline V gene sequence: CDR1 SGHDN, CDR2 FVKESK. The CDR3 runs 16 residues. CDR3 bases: TGTGCCAGCAGCCAAGATCTTCAGGGATCTAAGGAAAAACTGTTTTTT. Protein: CASSQDLQGSKEKLFF. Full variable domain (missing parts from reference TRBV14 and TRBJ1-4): EAGVTQFPSHSVIEKGQTVTLRCDPISGHDNLYWYRRVMGKEIKFLLHFVKESKQDESGMPNNRFLAERTGGTYSTLKVQPAELEDSGVYFCASSQDLQGSKEKLFFGSGTQLSVL.

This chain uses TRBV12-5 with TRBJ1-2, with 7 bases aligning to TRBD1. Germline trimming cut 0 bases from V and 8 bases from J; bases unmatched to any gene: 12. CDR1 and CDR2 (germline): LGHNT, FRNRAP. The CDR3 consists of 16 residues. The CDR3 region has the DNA TGTGCTAGTGGTTTGGTTCCCTCTCGGACAGGAGACGGCTACACCTTC. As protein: CASGLVPSRTGDGYTF.

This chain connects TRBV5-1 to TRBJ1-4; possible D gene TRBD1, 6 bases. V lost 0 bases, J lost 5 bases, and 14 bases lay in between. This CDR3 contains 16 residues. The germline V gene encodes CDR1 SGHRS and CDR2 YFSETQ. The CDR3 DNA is TGCGCCAGCAGCTTGGAAGGTACCCAGGGGAATGAAAAACTGTTTTTT. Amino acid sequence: CASSLEGTQGNEKLFF. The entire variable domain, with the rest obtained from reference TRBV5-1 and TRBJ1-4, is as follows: KAGVTQTPRYLIKTRGQQVTLSCSPISGHRSVSWYQQTPGQGLQFLFEYFSETQRNKGNFPGRFSGRQFSNSRSEMNVSTLELGDSALYLCASSLEGTQGNEKLFFGSGTQLSVL.

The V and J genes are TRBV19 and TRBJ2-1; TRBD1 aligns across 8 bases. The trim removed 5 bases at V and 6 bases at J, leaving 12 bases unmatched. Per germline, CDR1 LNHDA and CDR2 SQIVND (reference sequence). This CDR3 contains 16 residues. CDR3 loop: CASSLTGTGALNEQFF. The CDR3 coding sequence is TGTGCCAGTAGTCTTACCGGGACAGGAGCTCTCAATGAGCAGTTCTTC.

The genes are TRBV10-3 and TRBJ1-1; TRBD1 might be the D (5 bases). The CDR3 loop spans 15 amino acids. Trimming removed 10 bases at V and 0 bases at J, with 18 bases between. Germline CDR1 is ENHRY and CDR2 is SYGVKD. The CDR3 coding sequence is TGTGCCACCGCAAACCCCGGGGGAATGAACACTGAAGCTTTCTTT. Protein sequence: CATANPGGMNTEAFF.

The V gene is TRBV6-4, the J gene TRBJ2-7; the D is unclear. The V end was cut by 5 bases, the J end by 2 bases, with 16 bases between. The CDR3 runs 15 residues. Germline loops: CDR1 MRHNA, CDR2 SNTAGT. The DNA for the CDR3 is TGTGCCAGCAGTCGATCGCTGGGCCCAACCTACGAGCAGTACTTC. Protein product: CASSRSLGPTYEQYF.

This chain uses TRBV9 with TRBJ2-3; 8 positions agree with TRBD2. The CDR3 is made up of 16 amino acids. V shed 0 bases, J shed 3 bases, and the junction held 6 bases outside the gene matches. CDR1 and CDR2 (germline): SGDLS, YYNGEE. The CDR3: CASSVGVGGVTDTQYF. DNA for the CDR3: TGTGCCAGCAGCGTAGGCGTCGGGGGGGTAACAGATACGCAGTATTTT.